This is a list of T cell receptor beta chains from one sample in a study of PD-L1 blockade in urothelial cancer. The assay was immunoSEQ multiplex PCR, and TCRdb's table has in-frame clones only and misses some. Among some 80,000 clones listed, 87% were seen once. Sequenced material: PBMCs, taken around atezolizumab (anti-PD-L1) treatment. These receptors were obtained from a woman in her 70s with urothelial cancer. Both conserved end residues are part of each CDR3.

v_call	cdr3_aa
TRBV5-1	CASRRTSGGPGFSGANVLTF
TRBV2	CASSDPRRQPQHF
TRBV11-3	CASSSGVQETQYF
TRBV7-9	CASSLGRGLGGTFPVF
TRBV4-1	CASSQDFSRRSGRDEQYF
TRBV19	CASSLEKGLAGPYNEQFF
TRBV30	CAWRRPSGSGIHEQYF
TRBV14	CASRSISYNSPLHF
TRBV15	CATSREGRGRPNTEAFF
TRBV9	CASSQGLDLVYEQFF
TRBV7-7	CASSLRRGPTYEQYF
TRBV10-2	CASRDRGPLVGRYEQYF
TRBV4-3	CASSQDVGRFNGYTF
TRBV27	CASSLLGGVNSPLHF
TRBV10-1	CASSESSYTEAFF
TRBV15	CATSRDLTGGDEQYF
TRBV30	CAWSASIGVYGHQPQHF
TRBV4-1	CASSQRPGEAPGELFF
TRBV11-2	CASSLAGGGPYEQYF
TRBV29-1	CSVALAGSETQYF
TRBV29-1	CSLRTSGGAYQYF
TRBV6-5	CASSRTSAGYNEQFF
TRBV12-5	CASGSLTSDEQFF
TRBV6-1	CASSGRGQGATGELFF
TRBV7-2	CASSTPTGGKDTQYF
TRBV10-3	CAISDSHRGQGNQPQHF
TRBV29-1	CSVGGSLFNTEAFF
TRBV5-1	CASSRLAGDTGELFF
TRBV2	CATLGVRGSRAGELFF
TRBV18	CASSQQGAVYEQYF
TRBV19	CASSSSGNTEAFF
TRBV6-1	CASSDLGEGATYGYTF
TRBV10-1	CASMVSGHFGGWNEQFF
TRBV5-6	CASSLGVGETYYEQYF
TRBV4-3	CASSQGESWISQETQYF
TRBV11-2	CASSLVGTSGSTDTQYF
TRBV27	CASSYDRGTEAFF
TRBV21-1	CASSKGQGYSGNTIYF
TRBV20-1	CSAEGVNEQFF
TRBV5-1	CASSPRTGTSGNQQFF
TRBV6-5	CASSYSLAGANEQFF
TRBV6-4	CASSAGLAGNLINYEQYF
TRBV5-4	CASSLFGVETQYF
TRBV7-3	CASSLWTSGNPDTQYF
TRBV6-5	CASSRTGGANYGYTF
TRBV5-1	CASSTGPSGGTDTQYF
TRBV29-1	CSVGRLRDRGRSSYNEQFF
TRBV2	CASSEDPTVSYGYTF
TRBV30	CAWSVSQGAPNEKLFF
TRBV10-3	CAISQTSGRGSYNEQFF
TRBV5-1	CASSPDSNNQPQHF
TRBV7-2	CASSFHLGTANYGYTF
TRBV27	CASSPRGSGELFF
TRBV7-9	CASSLVPPGQGNYGYTF
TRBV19	CASSIAGAYGYTF
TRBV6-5	CASSYGQYNEQFF
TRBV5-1	CASSLVAGPTGANVLTF